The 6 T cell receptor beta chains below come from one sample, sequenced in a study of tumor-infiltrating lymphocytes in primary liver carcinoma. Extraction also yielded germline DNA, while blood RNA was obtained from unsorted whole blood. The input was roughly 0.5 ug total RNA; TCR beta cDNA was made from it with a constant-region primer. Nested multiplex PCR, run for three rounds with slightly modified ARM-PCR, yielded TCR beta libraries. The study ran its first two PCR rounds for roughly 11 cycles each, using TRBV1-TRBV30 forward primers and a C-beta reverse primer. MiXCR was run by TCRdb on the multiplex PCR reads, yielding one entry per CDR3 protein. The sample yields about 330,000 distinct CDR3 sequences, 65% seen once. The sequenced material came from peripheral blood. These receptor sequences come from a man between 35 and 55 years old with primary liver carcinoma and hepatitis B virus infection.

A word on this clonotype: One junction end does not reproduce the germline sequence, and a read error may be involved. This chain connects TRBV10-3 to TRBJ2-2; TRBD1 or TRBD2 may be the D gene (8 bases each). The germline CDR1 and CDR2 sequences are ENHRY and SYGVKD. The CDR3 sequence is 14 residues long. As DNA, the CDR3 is TGTGCCAACAGGGGGACTAGTGACACCGGGGAGTTGTTTTTT. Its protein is CANRGTSDTGELFF.

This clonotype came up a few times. In DNA form, the CDR3 reads TGTGCCAGCAGCTTAAGGGCTAACGAGCAGTACGTC. Translating gives CASSLRANEQYV. This chain joins TRBV11-2 and TRBJ2-7; D gene uncertain. The CDR3 covers 12 residues. Trimming stripped 2 bases from V and 5 bases from J, with 7 bases between. The germline V gene encodes CDR1 SGHAT and CDR2 FQNNGV.

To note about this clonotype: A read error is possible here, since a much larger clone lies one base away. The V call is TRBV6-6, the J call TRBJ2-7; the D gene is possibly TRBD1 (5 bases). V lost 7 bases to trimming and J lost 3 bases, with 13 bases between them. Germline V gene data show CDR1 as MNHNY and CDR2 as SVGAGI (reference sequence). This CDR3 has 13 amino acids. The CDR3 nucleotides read TGTGCCAGCACTTATCCAGGGATCTACGAGCAGTACTTC. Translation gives CASTYPGIYEQYF.

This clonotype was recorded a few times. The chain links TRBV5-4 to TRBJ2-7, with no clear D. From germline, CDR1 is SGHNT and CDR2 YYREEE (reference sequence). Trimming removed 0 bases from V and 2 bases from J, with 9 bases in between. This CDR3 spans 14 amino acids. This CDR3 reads CASSLAHLPYEQYF. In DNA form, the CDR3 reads TGTGCCAGCAGCTTGGCTCACCTACCCTACGAGCAGTACTTC.

The CDR3 protein is CATSAPGNTGELFF. The CDR3 DNA is TGTGCCACCAGCGCCCCAGGGAACACCGGGGAGCTGTTTTTT. The chain employs TRBV24-1 and TRBJ2-2; D not resolved. With 7 bases removed from V and 1 base from J, the gap between germline ends came to 9 bases. The CDR3 is made up of 14 amino acids. The germline CDR1 and CDR2 sequences are KGHDR and SFDVKD.

The CDR3 nucleotides are TGTGCCAGCAACGAGGGCGGGAGTACAGCAAATGAGCAGTTCTTC. Amino acid sequence: CASNEGGSTANEQFF. V is TRBV12-3 or TRBV12-4 and J is TRBJ2-1; 7 bases are a match to TRBD2. This CDR3 has 15 amino acids. V was clipped by 7 bases and J by 7 bases; unmatched bases: 13.